The 20 T cell receptor beta chains below come from one sample, sequenced in a study of pediatric ulcerative colitis. During colonoscopy, one to two rectal pinch biopsies were collected. Produced via immunoSEQ multiplex PCR; TCRdb's table is partial and in-frame only. Among tens of thousands of clones listed, roughly four fifths were seen once. Sequenced material: gut tissue. The origin of the receptors is a boy aged 10-17 years with severe ulcerative colitis.

The chain uses TRBV28 and TRBJ2-5, with D possibly matching TRBD2 (5 bases). This CDR3 is built from 14 residues. CDR1 is MDHEN, CDR2 SYDVKM, per germline. V gave up 5 bases and J gave up 0 bases, with 10 bases separating them. DNA of the CDR3: TGTGCCAGCAGTCCTCCGGACTACCAAGAGACCCAGTACTTC. It yields the protein CASSPPDYQETQYF.

V is TRBV9 and J is TRBJ2-3; D is uncertain. This CDR3 spans 13 amino acids. The germline gives CDR1 SGDLS, CDR2 YYNGEE. Trimming removed 0 bases at V and 1 base at J, with 3 bases between. The CDR3 nucleotides read TGTGCCAGCAGCGTAGTCGGCACAGATACGCAGTATTTT. This sequence encodes CASSVVGTDTQYF.

The V gene is TRBV19, the J gene TRBJ1-5; 7 bases match TRBD1. Germline V gene data show CDR1 as LNHDA and CDR2 as SQIVND (reference sequence). The junction had 7 bases not matched to a gene; V was cut back by 1 base and J by 7 bases. This CDR3 contains 15 residues. CDR3 in DNA: TGTGCCAGTAGTATAGGGGGCGGGGGACAGCAGCCCCAGCATTTT. Translation gives CASSIGGGGQQPQHF.

The V call is TRBV2, the J call TRBJ2-2; the D gene is possibly TRBD1 (5 bases). The germline gives CDR1 SNHLY, CDR2 FYNNEI. Trimming left V 7 bases short and J 2 bases short, with 11 bases between. The CDR3 is made up of 14 amino acids. The CDR3 region has the DNA TGTGCCAGCAATAGACAGAGAAACACCGGGGAGCTGTTTTTT. Its translation: CASNRQRNTGELFF.

This sequence joins TRBV19 and TRBJ1-5; no clear D. Per the germline V gene, CDR1 is LNHDA and CDR2 is SQIVND (reference sequence). The CDR3 sequence is 13 residues long. The germline V and J ends were trimmed by 2 bases and 0 bases, with 2 bases remaining between them. This CDR3 reads CASSISSNQPQHF. The CDR3 nucleotides are TGTGCCAGTAGTATAAGTAGCAATCAGCCCCAGCATTTT. The whole variable domain, remainder taken from reference TRBV19 and TRBJ1-5, is DGGITQSPKYLFRKEGQNVTLSCEQNLNHDAMYWYRQDPGQGLRLIYYSQIVNDFQKGDIAEGYSVSREKKESFPLTVTSAQKNPTAFYLCASSISSNQPQHFGDGTRLSIL.

The chain uses TRBV5-1 and TRBJ1-3; 10 positions match TRBD1. In germline, CDR1 is SGHRS, CDR2 YFSETQ. The CDR3 is made up of 15 amino acids. V gave up 4 bases and J gave up 4 bases; unmatched junction bases: 5. This chain's CDR3 is CASSRTGGEGNTIYF. CDR3 nucleotide sequence: TGCGCCAGCAGCCGGACAGGGGGAGAAGGAAACACCATATATTTT.

This sequence joins TRBV27 and TRBJ1-6; D unresolved. The CDR3 is 11 residues long. The V gene lost 4 bases and the J gene lost 11 bases, with 6 bases spanning the gap. In germline, CDR1 is MNHEY, CDR2 SMNVEV (reference sequence). The CDR3 region has the DNA TGTGCCAGCAGTTCCGGGACACCCCTCCACTTT. Encoded protein: CASSSGTPLHF.

The gene calls are TRBV28 and TRBJ1-1; weak D call: TRBD1 (6 bases). CDR3 length: 15 residues. The germline CDR1 and CDR2 sequences are MDHEN and SYDVKM. Trimming removed 8 bases at V and 0 bases at J, with 16 bases between. The CDR3 region has the DNA TGTGCCAGCGGGGGCCGTCGGGGCCTGAACACTGAAGCTTTCTTT. Its translation: CASGGRRGLNTEAFF. The variable domain in full, with the rest retrieved from reference TRBV28 and TRBJ1-1, is DVKVTQSSRYLVKRTGEKVFLECVQDMDHENMFWYRQDPGLGLRLIYFSYDVKMKEKGDIPEGYSVSREKKERFSLILESASTNQTSMYLCASGGRRGLNTEAFFGQGTRLTVV.

The rearrangement links TRBV5-1 to TRBJ2-1, with TRBD2 as a possible D gene (6 bases). The CDR3 consists of 16 residues. Germline V gene sequence: CDR1 SGHRS, CDR2 YFSETQ. V lost 4 bases, J lost 5 bases, and 19 bases lay in between. This CDR3 is CASSPSPGDLNNEQFF. CDR3 coding DNA: TGCGCCAGCAGCCCCAGCCCCGGGGACTTAAACAATGAGCAGTTCTTC.

The CDR3 loop is CASSSVSSKAKNIQYF. The CDR3 DNA reads as TGTGCCAGCAGTTCCGTTAGTAGTAAGGCCAAAAACATTCAGTACTTC. The V and J genes are TRBV6-5 and TRBJ2-4, with no clear D. The CDR3 has 16 amino acids. Germline V CDR1 and CDR2: MNHEY, SVGAGI. The ends were cut back, 4 bases at V and 1 base at J, with 14 bases in the middle.

The genes are TRBV11-2 and TRBJ2-2, with D perhaps matching TRBD1 (5 bases). V lost 2 bases, J lost 1 base, and 11 bases lay in between. The germline gives CDR1 SGHAT, CDR2 FQNNGV. The CDR3 extends over 16 amino acids. The DNA for the CDR3 is TGTGCCAGCAGCTTAATACCCACAGGGAACACCGGGGAGCTGTTTTTT. This encodes CASSLIPTGNTGELFF. The whole variable domain, remainder taken from reference TRBV11-2 and TRBJ2-2, is EAGVAQSPRYKIIEKRQSVAFWCNPISGHATLYWYQQILGQGPKLLIQFQNNGVVDDSQLPKDRFSAERLKGVDSTLKIQPAKLEDSAVYLCASSLIPTGNTGELFFGEGSRLTVL.

The rearrangement joins TRBV19 to TRBJ1-5; no reliable D call. The CDR3 has 17 amino acids. V was trimmed by 5 bases and J by 1 base, leaving 18 bases between them. The V gene's germline CDR1 is LNHDA and CDR2 SQIVND (reference sequence). The DNA for the CDR3 is TGTGCCAGTAGTTTCGCAGGTCGTAAATTGAGCAATCAGCCCCAGCATTTT. This encodes CASSFAGRKLSNQPQHF. The full variable domain, rest sourced from reference TRBV19 and TRBJ1-5, is DGGITQSPKYLFRKEGQNVTLSCEQNLNHDAMYWYRQDPGQGLRLIYYSQIVNDFQKGDIAEGYSVSREKKESFPLTVTSAQKNPTAFYLCASSFAGRKLSNQPQHFGDGTRLSIL.

The chain links TRBV27 to TRBJ2-7; the D call may be TRBD1 or TRBD2 (6 bases each). This CDR3 contains 13 residues. The germline V gene encodes CDR1 MNHEY and CDR2 SMNVEV (reference sequence). The V and J ends lost 6 bases and 3 bases respectively, with 12 bases between them. CDR3 protein: CASSLGGHYEQYF. The DNA for the CDR3 is TGTGCCAGCAGCCTAGGGGGGCACTACGAGCAGTACTTC.

The rearrangement joins TRBV29-1 to TRBJ2-5; tentative D call: TRBD2 (6 bases). Germline lookup yields CDR1 SQVTM and CDR2 ANQGSEA. V was trimmed by 7 bases and J by 4 bases, leaving 10 bases between them. The CDR3 is 11 amino acids. For the CDR3, the DNA is TGCAGCGCGGACGGGGGAGAGACCCAGTACTTC. Translation: CSADGGETQYF. Drawing the rest from reference TRBV29-1 and TRBJ2-5, the complete variable domain is SAVISQKPSRDICQRGTSLTIQCQVDSQVTMMFWYRQQPGQSLTLIATANQGSEATYESGFVIDKFPISRPNLTFSTLTVSNMSPEDSSIYLCSADGGETQYFGPGTRLLVL.

The V and J genes are TRBV2 and TRBJ2-7, with D uncertain. Germline CDR1 is SNHLY and CDR2 is FYNNEI. The V end lost 7 bases, the J end lost 6 bases, and 16 bases lay between the germline ends. This CDR3 region has 13 residues. CDR3 amino acids: CASNFGVSSEQYF. The CDR3 nucleotides are TGTGCCAGCAATTTCGGAGTGTCGAGCGAGCAGTACTTC.

This clone was seen a few times. The V gene is TRBV7-2, the J gene TRBJ1-5; D is possibly TRBD1 (5 bases). CDR1 and CDR2 (germline): SGHTA, FQGNSA. This CDR3 has 16 amino acids. The ends were cut back, 1 base at V and 1 base at J, with 11 bases in the middle. CDR3 in DNA: TGTGCCAGCAGCTTAGTGGGTGGGGGGAGCAATCAGCCCCAGCATTTT. Its protein is CASSLVGGGSNQPQHF.

The chain joins TRBV6-5 to TRBJ2-7; a weak D match, TRBD1 (6 bases). Germline V gives CDR1 MNHEY, CDR2 SVGAGI. Trimming pared 2 bases from V and 11 bases from J, leaving 10 bases between. This CDR3 is 11 amino acids long. The CDR3 coding sequence is TGTGCCAGCAGTTACAGTCGACAGGAGTACTTC. Encoded protein: CASSYSRQEYF.

The chain uses TRBV7-2 and TRBJ1-1; maybe TRBD1 (5 bases). CDR1 is SGHTA and CDR2 is FQGNSA in the germline V gene. Between the trimmed V and J ends, which lost 1 base and 6 bases, there was a span of 9 bases. CDR3 length: 13 amino acids. The DNA of the CDR3 is TGTGCCAGCAGCTTAGTAGGGGCCCCTGAAGCTTTCTTT. It is translated as CASSLVGAPEAFF.

The CDR3 protein is CASSSTLGNGFATNEKLFF. The DNA for the CDR3 is TGTGCCAGCAGCTCGACCCTGGGAAATGGATTTGCAACTAATGAAAAACTGTTTTTT. The chain carries TRBV5-4 and TRBJ1-4; D ambiguous. V lost 3 bases, J lost 0 bases, and 21 bases lay in between. This CDR3 is 19 amino acids long. Germline loops: CDR1 SGHNT, CDR2 YYREEE (reference sequence).

The V and J genes are TRBV11-2 and TRBJ1-2, with a possible D match to TRBD1 (5 bases). The CDR3 extends over 16 amino acids. Germline-derived CDR1 and CDR2 are SGHAT and FQNNGV. V lost 4 bases and J lost 2, with 17 bases in between. CDR3 residues: CASSSAGEGRNYGYTF. CDR3 DNA: TGTGCCAGCAGCTCGGCGGGGGAGGGGAGGAACTATGGCTACACCTTC.